A single sample gave rise to the 5 T cell receptor beta chains below, sequenced in a study of immune cell composition in non-small cell lung cancer. The method was immunoSEQ multiplex PCR; TCRdb's version includes in-frame clones alone and lacks a portion of them. The table includes just over 6,500 clones, approximately 77% detected once. Normal lung sampling was at least 3 cm from the tumour, as distant as possible. Sequencing input: non-adjacent lung tissue. These receptors came from a human donor with non-small cell lung cancer.

The chain combines TRBV7-6 with TRBJ1-5, with D tentatively TRBD1 (6 bases). CDR3 size: 15 residues. Germline V gives CDR1 SGHVS, CDR2 FNYEAQ. V lost 6 bases to trimming and J lost 5 bases, with 17 bases between them. The DNA for the CDR3 is TGTGCCAGCAGGCGTGATACAGGGAACGATCAGCCCCAGCATTTT. Its translation: CASRRDTGNDQPQHF. Using reference TRBV7-6 and TRBJ1-5 for the parts outside the CDR3, the full variable domain is GAGVSQSPRYKVTKRGQDVALRCDPISGHVSLYWYRQALGQGPEFLTYFNYEAQQDKSGLPNDRFSAERPEGSISTLTIQRTEQRDSAMYRCASRRDTGNDQPQHFGDGTRLSIL.

This sequence joins TRBV28 and TRBJ1-1, with TRBD1 as a possible D gene (6 bases). Germline CDR1 is MDHEN and CDR2 is SYDVKM. Between the trimmed V and J ends, which lost 6 bases and 5 bases, there was a span of 19 bases. The CDR3 spans 15 residues. CDR3 sequence reads: CASSQLNRVETEAFF. For the CDR3, the DNA is TGTGCCAGCAGCCAACTTAACAGGGTAGAGACTGAAGCTTTCTTT.

The rearrangement links TRBV4-3 to TRBJ2-3, with 10 bases lining up with TRBD2. Germline CDR1 reads LGHNA; CDR2 reads YSLEER. V lost 1 base, J lost 0 bases, and 10 bases stayed unmatched. The CDR3 has 19 amino acids. CDR3 sequence (DNA): TGCGCCAGCAGCCAAGGGTACAGCGGGGGGGCTGGCAGCACAGATACGCAGTATTTT. It yields the protein CASSQGYSGGAGSTDTQYF.

Remarks on this clone: Different DNA sequences within this sample yield the same CDR3. This chain joins TRBV6-1 and TRBJ2-1, with 12 nucleotides matching TRBD2. The CDR3 spans 15 residues. V lost 3 bases, J lost 6 bases, and 3 bases stayed unmatched. Per the germline V gene, CDR1 is MNHNS and CDR2 is SASEGT. The DNA for the CDR3 is TGTGCCAGCAGTGAGCGGACTAGCGGGATCAATGAGCAGTTCTTC. Protein product: CASSERTSGINEQFF.

This clone was recorded a few times. V and J are TRBV5-1 and TRBJ2-1, with 7 positions matching TRBD2. V lost 3 bases, J lost 8 bases, and 8 bases stayed unmatched. Germline assignment: CDR1 SGHRS and CDR2 YFSETQ. The CDR3 is 14 amino acids. The CDR3 loop reads CASSSGLEWDEQFF. For the CDR3, the DNA is TGCGCCAGCAGCTCCGGACTAGAGTGGGATGAGCAGTTCTTC.